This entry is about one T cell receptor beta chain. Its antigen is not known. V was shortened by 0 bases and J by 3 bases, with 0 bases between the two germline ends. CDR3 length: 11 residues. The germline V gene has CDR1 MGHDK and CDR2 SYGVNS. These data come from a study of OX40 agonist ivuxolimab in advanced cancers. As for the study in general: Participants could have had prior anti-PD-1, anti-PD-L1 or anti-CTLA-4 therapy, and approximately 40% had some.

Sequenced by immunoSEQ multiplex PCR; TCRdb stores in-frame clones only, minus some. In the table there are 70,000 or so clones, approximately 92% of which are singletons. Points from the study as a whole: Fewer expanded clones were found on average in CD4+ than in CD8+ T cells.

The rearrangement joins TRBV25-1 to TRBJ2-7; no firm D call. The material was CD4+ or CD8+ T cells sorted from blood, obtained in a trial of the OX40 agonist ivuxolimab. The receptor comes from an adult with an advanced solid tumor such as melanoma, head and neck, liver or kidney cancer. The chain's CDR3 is CASSEYYEQYF. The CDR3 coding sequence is TGTGCCAGCAGTGAATACTACGAGCAGTACTTC.